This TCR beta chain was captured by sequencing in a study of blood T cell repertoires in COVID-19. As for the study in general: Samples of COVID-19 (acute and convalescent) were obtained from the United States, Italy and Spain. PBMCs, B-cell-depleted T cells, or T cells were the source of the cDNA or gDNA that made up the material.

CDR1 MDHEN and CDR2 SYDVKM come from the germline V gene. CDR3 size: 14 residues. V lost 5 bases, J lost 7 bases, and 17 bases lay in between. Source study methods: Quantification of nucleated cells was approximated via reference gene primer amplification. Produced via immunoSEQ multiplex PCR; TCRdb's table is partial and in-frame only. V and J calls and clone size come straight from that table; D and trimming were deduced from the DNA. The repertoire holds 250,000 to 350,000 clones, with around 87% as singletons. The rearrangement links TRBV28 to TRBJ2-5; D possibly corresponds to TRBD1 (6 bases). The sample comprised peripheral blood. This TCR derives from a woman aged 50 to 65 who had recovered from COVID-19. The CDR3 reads CASSPPGHGVTQYF. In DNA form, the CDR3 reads TGTGCCAGCAGTCCCCCGGGACATGGTGTGACCCAGTACTTC.